This TCR beta chain was identified in a study of Tregs in tolerant kidney transplant recipients. Study-level findings and limits: The most relevant donor-specific Treg TCRbeta repertoire apparently came from expansion with activated donor B cells. No direct test of biological reproducibility was done here.

Of note for this clone: Its specificity is not known.

The protocol was immunoSEQ multiplex PCR, while the TCRdb copy is restricted to in-frame clones and leaves out a portion. Of around 30,000 clones detected, 70% to 85% appear once; the ten largest clones hold more than 2%. The origin of this receptor is a human donor in good health. Sequenced: Tregs from blood cultured with allogeneic cells.

CDR3 residues: CASSPTQPGQGSYEQYF. In DNA, the CDR3 is TGTGCCAGCAGTCCTACCCAGCCGGGACAGGGGTCCTACGAGCAGTACTTC. The V gene is TRBV5-4, the J gene TRBJ2-7, with TRBD1 identical over 10 bases. Germline V gene sequence: CDR1 SGHNT, CDR2 YYREEE (reference sequence). This CDR3 is built from 17 residues. J was trimmed by 1 base and V by 5 bases; bases with no gene match: 12.